These 20 T cell receptor beta chains originate from one sample sequenced in a study of CD8 T cells in Susac syndrome. When the RNA was reverse transcribed, random hexamers were used with an input of roughly 0.45 to 1 ug. Each CDR3 protein gets one entry after TCRdb re-called the immunoSEQ multiplex PCR reads with MiXCR. This sample has approximately 270,000 distinct CDR3 sequences, with 80% to 95% found just once. Sequencing was performed on CD4+ T cells from PBMCs. The receptor source for this set is a human donor with multiple sclerosis.

The chain's CDR3 is CASSQDLRPPWVEAFF. The CDR3 nucleotides are TGCGCCAGCAGCCAAGATTTGAGACCCCCTTGGGTTGAAGCTTTCTTT. The chain uses TRBV4-1 and TRBJ1-1; D gene ambiguous. The CDR3 has 16 residues. V was trimmed by 0 bases and J by 7 bases, leaving 18 bases between them. Germline V gene lookup returns CDR1 MGHRA and CDR2 YSYEKL.

The V call is TRBV7-3, the J call TRBJ1-2, with D tentatively TRBD1 (5 bases). The germline V and J ends were trimmed by 5 bases and 8 bases, with 15 bases remaining between them. Germline loops: CDR1 SGHTA, CDR2 FQGTGA. The CDR3 is 13 residues long. The CDR3 region is CASSAPTGDGYTF. CDR3 nucleotide sequence: TGTGCCAGCAGCGCCCCGACGGGGGACGGCTACACCTTC.

This chain connects TRBV4-1 to TRBJ1-5; 8 bases are shared with TRBD1. The ends lost 2 bases at V and 2 bases at J; junction bases unmatched: 8. Germline values: CDR1 MGHRA, CDR2 YSYEKL. The CDR3 spans 17 residues. In DNA, the CDR3 is TGCGCCAGCAGCCAACTCATATTGACAGGGGGCAATCAGCCCCAGCATTTT. It is translated as CASSQLILTGGNQPQHF.

This clonotype was seen once. The chain uses TRBV20-1 and TRBJ2-5; 10 nucleotides line up with TRBD2. CDR3 length: 16 amino acids. Germline loops: CDR1 DFQATT, CDR2 SNEGSKA (reference sequence). The J segment lost 1 base and the V segment lost 6 bases, leaving 11 bases of the junction unmatched. As DNA, the CDR3 is TGCAGTGCCTCTCCCCTTAGCGGGGGGCGCCAAGAGACCCAGTACTTC. It is translated as CSASPLSGGRQETQYF.

The chain carries TRBV18 and TRBJ2-3, with 7 bases that match TRBD2. Germline V CDR1 and CDR2: KGHSH, LQKENI. The V and J ends lost 3 bases and 2 bases, in that order; junction bases with no gene match: 11. The CDR3 totals 17 residues. CDR3 protein: CASSPVGRGIFTDTQYF. In DNA, the CDR3 is TGTGCCAGCTCACCCGTAGGGCGGGGGATCTTCACAGATACGCAGTATTTT.

The V and J genes are TRBV5-1 and TRBJ1-1, with no clear D. CDR1 and CDR2 (germline): SGHRS, YFSETQ. This CDR3 comprises 13 residues. V was pared by 4 bases and J by 1 base, with 8 bases between. CDR3 amino acids: CASSSTQNTEAFF. CDR3 bases: TGCGCCAGCAGCAGCACACAGAACACTGAAGCTTTCTTT.

The genes are TRBV23-1 and TRBJ2-5, with a weak D call TRBD2 (5 bases). TRBV23-1 is classed as an ORF, of uncertain function. This CDR3 spans 20 amino acids. V dropped 2 bases and J dropped 2 bases, with 27 bases sitting between them. CDR3 region: CASSQPRSCNSRGVQETQYF. CDR3 bases: TGCGCCAGCAGTCAACCCAGGAGTTGCAATAGCCGGGGTGTTCAAGAGACCCAGTACTTC.

The chain couples TRBV29-1 to TRBJ2-1, with 12 bases fitting TRBD1. V lost 6 bases and J lost 6; bases outside the gene matches: 15. The CDR3 has 17 amino acids. Germline CDR1 SQVTM, CDR2 ANQGSEA. CDR3 region: CSVAGTGGFRWVNEQFF. The CDR3 coding sequence is TGCAGCGTAGCCGGGACAGGGGGCTTTAGGTGGGTCAATGAGCAGTTCTTC.

This chain links TRBV3-1 with TRBJ1-6; D remains ambiguous. This CDR3 is built from 13 residues. V lost 0 bases, J lost 11 bases, and 8 bases lay in between. CDR1 and CDR2 from the germline V gene are LGHDT and YNNKEL (reference sequence). This CDR3 is CASSQDRQAPLHF. The CDR3 nucleotides read TGTGCCAGCAGCCAAGATCGGCAGGCACCCCTCCACTTT.

This sequence joins TRBV28 and TRBJ2-5; D might be TRBD1 (5 bases). V was clipped by 6 bases and J by 1 base, with 21 bases between them. The germline V gene has CDR1 MDHEN and CDR2 SYDVKM. This CDR3 has 17 amino acids. CDR3 residues: CASSRSGITGPQETQYF. CDR3 DNA sequence: TGTGCCAGCAGCCGATCAGGGATTACCGGGCCCCAAGAGACCCAGTACTTC.

The gene calls are TRBV20-1 and TRBJ2-7, with 9 bases matching TRBD2. The germline CDR1 and CDR2 sequences are DFQATT and SNEGSKA (reference sequence). The CDR3 is 12 amino acids. V lost 3 bases to trimming and J lost 3 bases; unmatched junction nucleotides: 0. The DNA of the CDR3 is TGCAGTGCTAGGACTAGCGGCTACGAGCAGTACTTC. Its protein is CSARTSGYEQYF.

The chain links TRBV29-1 to TRBJ2-6; 8 nucleotides align to TRBD2. The length of the CDR3 is 17 residues. CDR1 and CDR2 (germline): SQVTM, ANQGSEA. With 5 bases clipped from V and 4 bases from J, the junction kept 13 bases outside the gene matches. The CDR3 coding sequence is TGCAGCGTTTCCGGGACTAGAATTCGTTCCGGGGCCAACGTCCTGACTTTC. Its translation: CSVSGTRIRSGANVLTF.

The V gene is TRBV4-1, the J gene TRBJ1-3; D possibly corresponds to TRBD1 (5 bases). CDR1 and CDR2 (germline): MGHRA, YSYEKL. V shed 0 bases and J shed 3 bases, with 15 bases lying between them. This CDR3 has 17 residues. The CDR3 sequence: CASSQDLGGAGGNTIYF. DNA of the CDR3: TGCGCCAGCAGCCAAGATTTAGGAGGGGCGGGTGGAAACACCATATATTTT.

The rearrangement joins TRBV7-9 to TRBJ1-1, with D hard to call. The V end was cut by 3 bases, the J end by 13 bases, with 15 bases between. Germline CDR1 is SEHNR and CDR2 is FQNEAQ (reference sequence). The CDR3 has 12 residues. Written as DNA, the CDR3 is TGTGCCAGCAGCTTTGACAATAGCTTGGGTTTCTTT. This codes for CASSFDNSLGFF.

The V and J genes are TRBV7-9 and TRBJ1-2; D gene unclear. This CDR3 region has 15 residues. With 3 bases removed from V and 0 bases from J, the gap between germline ends came to 11 bases. The V gene's germline CDR1 is SEHNR and CDR2 FQNEAQ (reference sequence). CDR3 coding DNA: TGTGCCAGCAGCTTGGGCCCAGTTCCTAACTATGGCTACACCTTC. The encoded protein is CASSLGPVPNYGYTF.

The V gene is TRBV24-1, the J gene TRBJ1-1, with a weak D call TRBD1 (6 bases). The CDR3 loop spans 14 amino acids. V lost 12 bases and J 2 bases, leaving 18 bases between the germline ends. Germline CDR1 KGHDR, CDR2 SFDVKD. In DNA form, the CDR3 reads TGTGCCCTCTCAGGGGACTTTAGAAACACTGAAGCTTTCTTT. Amino acid sequence: CALSGDFRNTEAFF.

Regarding this clonotype: One end of the junction fails to match germline, which may point to a read error. This rearrangement joins TRBV12-3 or TRBV12-4 to TRBJ2-4, with D tentatively TRBD1 (5 bases). This CDR3 is 13 amino acids long. CDR3 DNA: TGTGCCAGCACTACAGGAGCCCAAAACATTCAGTACTTC. It specifies CASTTGAQNIQYF.

This clonotype was seen a single time. V usage is TRBV23-1 and J usage is TRBJ2-4, with D hard to call. TRBV23-1 is classed as an ORF, of uncertain function. V lost 3 bases and J 0 bases, leaving 15 bases between the germline ends. CDR3 size: 17 residues. DNA of the CDR3: TGCGCCAGCAGTCAGGAAAGAAAGAAGCTAGCCAAAAACATTCAGTACTTC. It yields the protein CASSQERKKLAKNIQYF.

V and J are TRBV24-1 and TRBJ1-3; no reliable D call. Germline values: CDR1 KGHDR, CDR2 SFDVKD. The germline V and J ends were trimmed by 4 bases and 0 bases, with 6 bases remaining between them. The CDR3 covers 14 residues. The CDR3 DNA is TGTGCCACCAGTGAAGGTGGCTCTGGAAACACCATATATTTT. Translating it yields CATSEGGSGNTIYF.

CDR3 in DNA: TGTGCCAGCAGCCAAGAACCCCGACAGGGAGGAAGCTCCTATAATTCACCCCTCCACTTT. This translates into CASSQEPRQGGSSYNSPLHF. The V call is TRBV4-2, the J call TRBJ1-6, with TRBD1 matching over 7 bases. The trim removed 0 bases at V and 0 bases at J, leaving 11 bases unmatched. CDR3 size: 20 residues. The germline V gene encodes CDR1 LGHNA and CDR2 YNFKEQ.